This T cell receptor beta chain comes out of a study of tumor-infiltrating lymphocytes in primary liver carcinoma. Details on this clonotype: The CDR3 does not close with the conserved phenylalanine or tryptophan, likely indicating a read error.

The CDR3 totals 14 residues. Germline V gene sequence: CDR1 WSHSY, CDR2 SAAADI. Production of TCR beta cDNA used approximately 0.55 ug total RNA together with a constant-region primer. Generation of the TCR beta libraries relied on three nested multiplex PCR rounds using slightly modified ARM-PCR. The study ran its first two PCR rounds for nine to eleven cycles each, using TRBV1-TRBV30 forward primers and a C-beta reverse primer. TCRdb re-analysed the multiplex PCR reads in MiXCR, keeping a single row per CDR3 protein. The table shows 85,000 to 100,000 distinct CDR3 sequences, with around 70% occurring only once. The study co-extracted DNA and RNA from roughly 20-30 mg of unsorted bulk tissue.

Sequencing was performed on tumor-adjacent normal liver tissue. This receptor was taken from a man in his forties with primary liver carcinoma and hepatitis B virus infection. The V call is TRBV10-2, the J call TRBJ2-7; 7 bases are a match to TRBD1. The CDR3 DNA reads TGCGCTTCCACCGATACAGGGGCTTCCTACGAGCAGTACCTC. Protein sequence: CASTDTGASYEQYL.